A single sample gave rise to the 6 T cell receptor beta chains below, sequenced in a study of patients and donors after allogeneic stem cell transplantation. From the RT-PCR reads, TCRdb called clonotypes with MiXCR, one entry per CDR3 protein. The sample contains more than 150,000 distinct CDR3 sequences, about a quarter of which appear only once. Sequenced: blood, either unsorted or a sorted T cell fraction (not recorded which). The source of these receptors is a human donor who was either an allogeneic HSCT recipient or a stem cell or donor lymphocyte infusion donor (not recorded which). It is not recorded whose cells these are; they may come from a transplant donor.

This clonotype was seen at least ten times. The V gene is TRBV12-3 or TRBV12-4, the J gene TRBJ1-2, with TRBD1 matching 8 bases. J lost 2 bases, V lost 4 bases, and 6 bases had no gene match. The CDR3 length is 15 residues. The CDR3 bases are TGTGCCAGCAGTTCCCGGACAGGGTTGAACTATGGCTACACCTTC. Amino acids: CASSSRTGLNYGYTF.

V gene TRBV7-2 combines with J gene TRBJ2-1, with D maybe TRBD1 (6 bases). The ends were cut back, 2 bases at V and 6 bases at J, with 14 bases in the middle. The CDR3 runs to 15 residues. Germline CDR1 reads SGHTA; CDR2 reads FQGNSA. The CDR3 region is CASSLILGAINEQFF. CDR3 in DNA: TGTGCCAGCAGCTTAATACTGGGGGCGATCAATGAGCAGTTCTTC.

This clonotype was counted at least ten times. This chain joins TRBV12-3 or TRBV12-4 and TRBJ1-1; no clear D. The CDR3 has 12 amino acids. V lost 6 bases, J lost 7 bases, and 12 bases lay in between. The CDR3 nucleotides read TGTGCCAGCAGGCCATTCGGGAGTGAAGCTTTCTTT. Translated, it gives CASRPFGSEAFF.

This clonotype was picked up one time. The J gene is TRBJ2-7, the V gene TRBV5-1, with D perhaps given as TRBD1 or TRBD2 (5 bases each). Looked up from germline, CDR1 is SGHRS and CDR2 is YFSETQ. Trimming removed 2 bases at V and 5 bases at J, with 11 bases between. The CDR3 spans 13 residues. The CDR3 nucleotides read TGCGCCAGCAGCTTAGAGGGGCCCGACGAGCAGTACTTC. Translating it yields CASSLEGPDEQYF.

CDR3 protein: CASSYLVGRSQPQHF. The CDR3 region has the DNA TGTGCCAGCAGTTACTTGGTTGGCAGGAGTCAGCCCCAGCATTTT. The V gene is TRBV6-2 or TRBV6-3, the J gene TRBJ1-5; D is undetermined. From germline, CDR1 is MNHEY and CDR2 SVGEGT. V lost 1 base to trimming and J lost 6 bases, with 13 bases between them. CDR3 length equals 15 residues.

The chain uses TRBV2 and TRBJ2-4; 11 bases agree with TRBD1. Germline loops: CDR1 SNHLY, CDR2 FYNNEI. Losses at the gene ends were 3 bases for V and 8 bases for J; bases not matched to a gene: 12. The length of the CDR3 is 17 residues. CDR3 coding DNA: TGTGCCAGCAGTGAGACCTACTTGGGACAGGGGGTCCACATTCAGTACTTC. It specifies CASSETYLGQGVHIQYF.